One sample yielded the 19 T cell receptor beta chains listed below, sequenced in a study of cytomegalovirus exposure and HLA in healthy donors. PCR was performed using 60 Vbeta and 13 Jbeta primers. The table came from immunoSEQ multiplex PCR; TCRdb's copy has only in-frame clones and leaves some out. The table includes about 160,000 clones, about 75% detected once. Specimen: PBMCs. The origin of the receptors is a female donor in good health and CMV-seronegative.

This chain connects TRBV9 to TRBJ2-7; 7 bases are a match to TRBD2. Germline values: CDR1 SGDLS, CDR2 YYNGEE. The CDR3 contains 15 residues. With 0 bases clipped from V and 3 bases from J, the junction kept 6 bases outside the gene matches. The DNA of the CDR3 is TGTGCCAGCAGCGTAGTACCGGGGGGTGTCTACGAGCAGTACTTC. Amino acid sequence: CASSVVPGGVYEQYF. The full variable domain, in which reference TRBV9 and TRBJ2-7 provide the parts outside the CDR3, is DSGVTQTPKHLITATGQRVTLRCSPRSGDLSVYWYQQSLDQGLQFLIQYYNGEERAKGNILERFSAQQFPDLHSELNLSSLELGDSALYFCASSVVPGGVYEQYFGPGTRLTVT.

This clone was counted a few times. The V and J genes are TRBV5-1 and TRBJ1-1; TRBD1 matches 8 bases. The germline CDR1 and CDR2 sequences are SGHRS and YFSETQ. V was clipped by 2 bases and J by 1 base; unmatched bases: 4. The CDR3 length is 15 residues. The CDR3, as DNA: TGCGCCAGCAGCTTACCGGGACAGGCGAACACTGAAGCTTTCTTT. This translates into CASSLPGQANTEAFF.

This chain uses TRBV5-4 with TRBJ2-7; 8 nucleotides agree with TRBD1. V dropped 3 bases and J dropped 6; count of bases not matched to a gene: 5. The CDR3 contains 13 residues. The germline V gene has CDR1 SGHNT and CDR2 YYREEE (reference sequence). In DNA, the CDR3 is TGTGCCAGCAGCTCTTGGACAGGGCCCGAGCAGTACTTC. Its translation is CASSSWTGPEQYF.

The chain links TRBV30 to TRBJ1-1; D may be TRBD1 (5 bases). The germline V gene has CDR1 GTSNPN and CDR2 SVGIG (reference sequence). CDR3 length equals 12 residues. Trimming pared 3 bases from V and 5 bases from J, leaving 10 bases between. CDR3 sequence (DNA): TGTGCCTGGAGCCAGGGCTGGACTGAAGCTTTCTTT. Translation: CAWSQGWTEAFF.

This chain uses TRBV19 with TRBJ1-2; a weak D match, TRBD1 (6 bases). V lost 6 bases, J lost 0 bases, and 11 bases lay in between. CDR3 length: 14 amino acids. Germline V gene data show CDR1 as LNHDA and CDR2 as SQIVND (reference sequence). This CDR3 reads CASRIQGPNYGYTF. The CDR3 DNA is TGTGCCAGTAGGATACAGGGCCCTAACTATGGCTACACCTTC. Drawing the rest from reference TRBV19 and TRBJ1-2, the complete variable domain is DGGITQSPKYLFRKEGQNVTLSCEQNLNHDAMYWYRQDPGQGLRLIYYSQIVNDFQKGDIAEGYSVSREKKESFPLTVTSAQKNPTAFYLCASRIQGPNYGYTFGSGTRLTVV.

The chain combines TRBV6-5 with TRBJ2-1; 9 nucleotides match TRBD2. CDR1 and CDR2 (germline): MNHEY, SVGAGI. This CDR3 spans 15 amino acids. V shed 6 bases, J shed 8 bases, and the junction held 11 bases outside the gene matches. The CDR3 DNA sequence: TGTGCCAGCAGGGAGACAAGCGGGAGGAGCGATGAGCAGTTCTTC. Translating it yields CASRETSGRSDEQFF.

V gene TRBV5-1 combines with J gene TRBJ2-3; tentatively, D is TRBD2 (6 bases). V lost 2 bases and J 2 bases, leaving 18 bases between the germline ends. Germline V gives CDR1 SGHRS, CDR2 YFSETQ. The CDR3 is 17 amino acids. CDR3 sequence (DNA): TGCGCCAGCAGCTTCGGGACGCGGGGCACTTCCACAGATACGCAGTATTTT. Encoded protein: CASSFGTRGTSTDTQYF.

This clone has just one count. The chain combines TRBV10-3 with TRBJ2-7; D is uncertain. The CDR3 runs to 12 residues. CDR1 is ENHRY and CDR2 is SYGVKD in the germline V gene. Trimming took 5 bases from V and 3 from J, leaving 8 bases between them. Here the CDR3 reads CAISTDDYEQYF. The DNA of the CDR3 is TGTGCCATCAGTACTGATGACTACGAGCAGTACTTC.

This clone was picked up a small number of times. The CDR3 nucleotides read TGCGCCAGCAGCTTATCCGGGACACCGAACACTGAAGCTTTCTTT. It specifies CASSLSGTPNTEAFF. The genes are TRBV5-1 and TRBJ1-1, with D possibly matching TRBD1 (6 bases). Trimming took off 2 bases at V and 1 base at J, with 12 bases between the two ends. The CDR3 spans 15 residues. Germline CDR1 and CDR2: SGHRS and YFSETQ.

This chain links TRBV5-8 with TRBJ1-2; D possibly corresponds to TRBD1 (6 bases). CDR1 is SGHTS and CDR2 is YDEGEE in the germline V gene. This CDR3 contains 16 residues. Trimming cost V 4 bases and J 6 bases, with 22 bases left between them. For the CDR3, the DNA is TGTGCCAGCAGCAAGCCCGCGGGGGGCTCTTACGATGGCTACACCTTC. This sequence encodes CASSKPAGGSYDGYTF. The whole variable domain, remainder taken from reference TRBV5-8 and TRBJ1-2, is EAGVTQSPTHLIKTRGQQATLRCSPISGHTSVYWYQQALGLGLQFLLWYDEGEERNRGNFPPRFSGRQFPNYSSELNVNALELEDSALYLCASSKPAGGSYDGYTFGSGTRLTVV.

The chain uses TRBV5-4 and TRBJ1-1; D unresolved. The CDR3 has 14 residues. The germline V gene encodes CDR1 SGHNT and CDR2 YYREEE (reference sequence). The germline V and J ends were trimmed by 0 bases and 0 bases, with 6 bases remaining between them. The CDR3 here is CASSLGAVNTEAFF. The CDR3 nucleotides are TGTGCCAGCAGCTTGGGTGCGGTGAACACTGAAGCTTTCTTT. The full variable domain, in which reference TRBV5-4 and TRBJ1-1 provide the parts outside the CDR3, is ETGVTQSPTHLIKTRGQQVTLRCSSQSGHNTVSWYQQALGQGPQFIFQYYREEENGRGNFPPRFSGLQFPNYSSELNVNALELDDSALYLCASSLGAVNTEAFFGQGTRLTVV.

For the CDR3, the DNA is TGTGCCAGCAGTATCGAGGGCCGGTATGGCTACACCTTC. The encoded protein is CASSIEGRYGYTF. This sequence joins TRBV27 and TRBJ1-2; D uncertain. The CDR3 is 13 amino acids. V lost 5 bases, J lost 5 bases, and 12 bases lay in between. Germline values: CDR1 MNHEY, CDR2 SMNVEV (reference sequence).

The gene calls are TRBV11-1 and TRBJ2-1; D is uncertain. CDR3 length equals 15 residues. V lost 5 bases and J 9 bases, leaving 20 bases between the germline ends. Germline CDR1 and CDR2: SGHAT and FQDESV (reference sequence). Written as DNA, the CDR3 is TGTGCCAGCAGCCCAGAGGCCCCCCTCATAGGTGAGCAGTTCTTC. Protein: CASSPEAPLIGEQFF.

The V gene is TRBV7-8, the J gene TRBJ2-7; 8 nucleotides agree with TRBD1. Trimming removed 5 bases from V and 6 bases from J; junction bases left unmatched: 3. This CDR3 is built from 12 residues. The germline V gene encodes CDR1 SGHVS and CDR2 FQNEAQ. The CDR3 region is CASSDRGGEQYF. The DNA of the CDR3 is TGTGCCAGCAGCGACAGGGGCGGCGAGCAGTACTTC. The whole variable domain, remainder taken from reference TRBV7-8 and TRBJ2-7, is GAGVSQSPRYKVAKRGQDVALRCDPISGHVSLFWYQQALGQGPEFLTYFQNEAQLDKSGLPSDRFFAERPEGSVSTLKIQRTQQEDSAVYLCASSDRGGEQYFGPGTRLTVT.

The V call is TRBV2, the J call TRBJ2-2; no clear D gene. Trimming left V 3 bases short and J 0 bases short, with 5 bases between. Germline lookup yields CDR1 SNHLY and CDR2 FYNNEI. The CDR3 spans 14 residues. The CDR3 DNA reads as TGTGCCAGCAGTGATCTAACGAACACCGGGGAGCTGTTTTTT. Its protein is CASSDLTNTGELFF.

The V and J genes are TRBV11-2 and TRBJ1-2, with a possible D match to TRBD1 (5 bases). Trimming took off 2 bases at V and 1 base at J, with 14 bases between the two ends. This CDR3 comprises 16 residues. Germline V gives CDR1 SGHAT, CDR2 FQNNGV. The CDR3 reads CASSLPGGALNYGYTF. CDR3 DNA sequence: TGTGCCAGCAGCTTACCCGGGGGTGCCCTTAACTATGGCTACACCTTC.

The chain has TRBV5-4 and TRBJ1-2, with TRBD1 matching over 10 bases. Germline loops: CDR1 SGHNT, CDR2 YYREEE (reference sequence). This CDR3 contains 15 residues. With V trimmed by 2 bases and J by 6 bases, 7 bases remained unmatched. The CDR3 sequence is CASSFPTGGANGYTF. CDR3 bases: TGTGCCAGCAGCTTCCCGACAGGGGGCGCAAATGGCTACACCTTC.

The rearrangement links TRBV5-1 to TRBJ2-7, with TRBD1 matching 11 bases. Germline-derived CDR1 and CDR2 are SGHRS and YFSETQ. The CDR3 has 13 residues. J was trimmed by 5 bases and V by 5 bases; bases with no gene match: 3. The chain's CDR3 is CASRVGQGDEQYF. In DNA form, the CDR3 reads TGCGCCAGCAGAGTGGGACAGGGGGACGAGCAGTACTTC.

V is TRBV7-3 and J is TRBJ2-2; D remains ambiguous. V dropped 1 base and J dropped 2 bases, with 5 bases sitting between them. This CDR3 is 14 amino acids long. Germline values: CDR1 SGHTA, CDR2 FQGTGA. The CDR3 sequence is CASSLSHNTGELFF. The CDR3 DNA sequence: TGTGCCAGCAGCTTAAGTCATAACACCGGGGAGCTGTTTTTT.